This T cell receptor beta chain is from a study of blood T cell repertoires in COVID-19. Assay: immunoSEQ multiplex PCR; the TCRdb copy retains only in-frame clones and omits some. This sample has approximately 300,000 clones, with almost 90% found just once. The CDR3 is 16 residues long. Germline lookup yields CDR1 MDHEN and CDR2 SYDVKM. V was shortened by 5 bases and J by 4 bases, with 20 bases between the two germline ends. This chain connects TRBV28 to TRBJ2-5; D is possibly TRBD1 (6 bases). This TCR came from a woman younger than 30 with acute COVID-19. Input material: PBMCs or T cells enriched from blood (not recorded which). CDR3 nucleotide sequence: TGTGCCAGCAGTGTCAAGGATGCCTGGGGGCTAGAGACCCAGTACTTC. Translating it yields CASSVKDAWGLETQYF.